These 26 T cell receptor beta chains were all obtained from the same sample, sequenced in a study of blood T cell repertoires in COVID-19. The assay was immunoSEQ multiplex PCR, and TCRdb's table has in-frame clones only and misses some. The repertoire holds tens of thousands of clones, with roughly 94% as singletons. The sequenced material came from peripheral blood. Receptors originate from a human donor with active COVID-19. The donor label of this sample is uncertain.

This chain links TRBV10-3 with TRBJ1-5; D may be TRBD1 (5 bases). Germline CDR1 is ENHRY and CDR2 is SYGVKD. The CDR3 has 14 residues. V gave up 6 bases and J gave up 2 bases, with 11 bases separating them. The CDR3, as DNA: TGTGCCATCAGCGGGGGGACGCGCAATCAGCCCCAGCATTTT. This encodes CAISGGTRNQPQHF.

This clone was seen just once. This chain connects TRBV21-1 to TRBJ2-5; the tabulated D call, TRBD1, remains unverified against the DNA. TRBV21-1 is given as a pseudogene. The CDR3 consists of 15 residues. CDR3 amino acids: CASSKGQNYQETQYF. The CDR3, as DNA: TGTGCCAGCAGCAAGGGACAGAATTACCAAGAGACCCAGTACTTC.

The CDR3 is CASSQDGSGAPNEQFF. As DNA, the CDR3 is TGTGCCAGCAGCCAAGATGGCAGCGGGGCACCCAATGAGCAGTTCTTC. The J gene is TRBJ2-1, the V gene TRBV3-1 (or the pseudogene TRBV3-2); 7 bases match TRBD2. V was pared by 0 bases and J by 6 bases, with 8 bases of the junction left unmatched. Germline CDR1 LGHDT, CDR2 YNNKEL (reference sequence). There are 16 residues in the CDR3.

This clone was recorded once. The chain couples TRBV9 to TRBJ1-2; TRBD1 agrees at 10 bases. CDR1 SGDLS and CDR2 YYNGEE come from the germline V gene. Germline trimming cut 0 bases from V and 2 bases from J; bases unmatched to any gene: 4. This CDR3 spans 16 amino acids. CDR3 amino acids: CASSVGRTGGNYGYTF. In nucleotides, the CDR3 is TGTGCCAGCAGCGTAGGGAGGACAGGGGGGAACTATGGCTACACCTTC.

The chain has TRBV5-4 and TRBJ2-5; 9 bases are a match to TRBD2. Germline V gene data show CDR1 as SGHNT and CDR2 as YYREEE (reference sequence). The trim removed 0 bases at V and 5 bases at J, leaving 8 bases unmatched. This CDR3 is built from 16 residues. As DNA, the CDR3 is TGTGCCAGCAGCTTGGCGCTAGCGGGGCGGGGGGAGACCCAGTACTTC. Translating it yields CASSLALAGRGETQYF.

The chain uses TRBV4-1 and TRBJ1-1; D not resolved. CDR3 length equals 15 residues. The germline gives CDR1 MGHRA, CDR2 YSYEKL. Trimming shortened V by 1 base and J by 1 base, and 10 bases separated the two germline ends. The CDR3 reads CASSQAFPGNTEAFF. The CDR3 DNA reads as TGCGCCAGCAGCCAAGCCTTCCCGGGGAACACTGAAGCTTTCTTT.

This chain links TRBV7-8 with TRBJ1-6; D may be TRBD1 (5 bases). The length of the CDR3 is 13 residues. Germline CDR1 and CDR2: SGHVS and FQNEAQ. V lost 5 bases to trimming and J lost 8 bases, with 10 bases between them. For the CDR3, the DNA is TGTGCCAGCAGCCGGGGCTGGGATTCACCCCTCCACTTT. Translated, it gives CASSRGWDSPLHF.

Only one count was recorded for this clone. The rearrangement links TRBV18 to TRBJ1-5; weak D call: TRBD1 (5 bases). Germline CDR1 and CDR2: KGHSH and LQKENI. The length of the CDR3 is 13 residues. V dropped 3 bases and J dropped 7 bases, with 10 bases sitting between them. CDR3 sequence (DNA): TGTGCCAGCTCACCTTCCGACAGACAGCCCCAGCATTTT. Protein: CASSPSDRQPQHF.

The rearrangement uses TRBV2 and TRBJ1-3; D unclear. This CDR3 contains 12 residues. In germline, CDR1 is SNHLY, CDR2 FYNNEI. Trimming shortened V by 7 bases and J by 4 bases, and 8 bases separated the two germline ends. The CDR3 bases are TGTGCCAGCATTAGCGAGGGAAACACCATATATTTT. This codes for CASISEGNTIYF.

The rearrangement uses TRBV29-1 and TRBJ2-5; TRBD1 is a possible D gene (5 bases). Looked up from germline, CDR1 is SQVTM and CDR2 is ANQGSEA. V was clipped by 3 bases and J by 5 bases, with 10 bases between them. The CDR3 runs to 12 residues. The DNA of the CDR3 is TGCAGCGTTGAGGCAGGGCTTGAGACCCAGTACTTC. Its translation: CSVEAGLETQYF.

The chain links TRBV18 to TRBJ2-7, with TRBD2 identical over 11 bases. With V trimmed by 2 bases and J by 4 bases, 1 base remained unmatched. The CDR3 consists of 14 residues. Germline V gene data show CDR1 as KGHSH and CDR2 as LQKENI. The CDR3 reads CASSPLAGGYEQYF. CDR3 DNA: TGTGCCAGCTCACCATTAGCGGGAGGGTACGAGCAGTACTTC. Filled out from reference TRBV18 and TRBJ2-7, the complete variable domain reads NAGVMQNPRHLVRRRGQEARLRCSPMKGHSHVYWYRQLPEEGLKFMVYLQKENIIDESGMPKERFSAEFPKEGPSILRIQQVVRGDSAAYFCASSPLAGGYEQYFGPGTRLTVT.

This chain uses TRBV5-8 with TRBJ2-7; TRBD1 matches at 10 bases. Germline V gene lookup returns CDR1 SGHTS and CDR2 YDEGEE. After removal of 4 bases from V and 4 bases from J, the junction contained 5 bases not matched to a gene. This CDR3 is built from 14 residues. The CDR3 DNA reads TGTGCCAGCAGCCGGGGGACAGGGGTTTACGAGCAGTACTTC. Protein product: CASSRGTGVYEQYF.

V gene TRBV7-6 combines with J gene TRBJ2-7, with TRBD2 as a possible D gene (6 bases). This CDR3 comprises 16 residues. Trimming left V 5 bases short and J 3 bases short, with 20 bases between. CDR1 and CDR2 (germline): SGHVS, FNYEAQ. The CDR3 region is CASSPPGAVGNYEQYF. As DNA, the CDR3 is TGTGCCAGCAGCCCGCCGGGAGCGGTTGGAAACTACGAGCAGTACTTC.

The chain uses TRBV3-1 (or the pseudogene TRBV3-2) and TRBJ1-1, with D possibly TRBD1 on 5 matching bases. The V gene lost 0 bases and the J gene lost 10 bases, with 6 bases spanning the gap. CDR1 is LGHDT and CDR2 is YNNKEL in the germline V gene (reference sequence). This CDR3 comprises 11 residues. The CDR3 protein is CASSQDRVAFF. The CDR3 DNA sequence: TGTGCCAGCAGCCAAGACAGGGTAGCTTTCTTT.

The chain links TRBV5-4 to TRBJ2-7; 11 positions match TRBD1. The CDR3 covers 15 residues. The junction had 5 bases not matched to a gene; V was cut back by 4 bases and J by 2 bases. CDR1 and CDR2 from the germline V gene are SGHNT and YYREEE (reference sequence). In nucleotides, the CDR3 is TGTGCCAGCAGCCTAAGGGGACAGGGGGCCTACGAGCAGTACTTC. Its protein product is CASSLRGQGAYEQYF.

The rearrangement joins TRBV25-1 to TRBJ1-4, with TRBD1 matching over 7 bases. Germline V gives CDR1 MGHDK, CDR2 SYGVNS. After removal of 7 bases from V and 0 bases from J, the junction contained 2 bases not matched to a gene. This CDR3 has 14 residues. The CDR3 spells CASKTGSTNEKLFF. In DNA, the CDR3 is TGTGCCAGCAAGACAGGGTCAACTAATGAAAAACTGTTTTTT.

The rearrangement joins TRBV5-4 to TRBJ1-5, with 9 bases fitting TRBD1. J lost 6 bases, V lost 4 bases, and 8 bases had no gene match. The CDR3 extends over 15 amino acids. CDR1 and CDR2 from the germline V gene are SGHNT and YYREEE (reference sequence). This CDR3 is CASSPNDRGGQPQHF. The CDR3 DNA sequence: TGTGCCAGCAGCCCGAACGACAGGGGGGGTCAGCCCCAGCATTTT.

This chain joins TRBV5-1 and TRBJ1-1; D remains ambiguous. Trimming took 6 bases from V and 3 from J, leaving 24 bases between them. Germline CDR1 and CDR2: SGHRS and YFSETQ. The CDR3 has 17 residues. The CDR3 reads CASIRPPPRSLDTEAFF. Here the CDR3 DNA reads TGCGCCAGCATTCGGCCGCCCCCGAGGAGTCTTGACACTGAAGCTTTCTTT. Full variable domain (rest looked up from reference TRBV5-1 and TRBJ1-1): KAGVTQTPRYLIKTRGQQVTLSCSPISGHRSVSWYQQTPGQGLQFLFEYFSETQRNKGNFPGRFSGRQFSNSRSEMNVSTLELGDSALYLCASIRPPPRSLDTEAFFGQGTRLTVV.

The chain has TRBV6-4 and TRBJ1-2; 8 nucleotides align to TRBD1. CDR1 is MRHNA and CDR2 is SNTAGT in the germline V gene. Germline trimming cut 2 bases from V and 4 bases from J; bases unmatched to any gene: 9. The CDR3 length is 16 residues. In DNA, the CDR3 is TGTGCCAGCAGTGACGCCGGGACAGGAGACCTCTATGGCTACACCTTC. It translates to CASSDAGTGDLYGYTF.

The chain employs TRBV6-2 or TRBV6-3 and TRBJ2-3, with a tentative D call TRBD2 (6 bases). V was trimmed by 6 bases and J by 4 bases, leaving 20 bases between them. The germline V gene has CDR1 MNHEY and CDR2 SVGEGT. CDR3 length equals 16 residues. This CDR3 is CASRYKGPGGADTQYF. The CDR3 region has the DNA TGTGCCAGCAGGTACAAGGGGCCAGGAGGGGCAGATACGCAGTATTTT.

This chain connects TRBV11-3 to TRBJ2-2, with a possible D match to TRBD2 (5 bases). The germline CDR1 and CDR2 sequences are SGHNT and YENEEA. V was cut by 5 bases and J by 7 bases, with 5 bases left in between. There are 11 residues in the CDR3. The CDR3 reads CASSRGGELFF. In nucleotides, the CDR3 is TGTGCCAGCAGCCGGGGCGGGGAGCTGTTTTTT. The entire variable domain, with the rest obtained from reference TRBV11-3 and TRBJ2-2, is as follows: EAGVVQSPRYKIIEKKQPVAFWCNPISGHNTLYWYLQNLGQGPELLIRYENEEAVDDSQLPKDRFSAERLKGVDSTLKIQPAELGDSAVYLCASSRGGELFFGEGSRLTVL.

V is TRBV9 and J is TRBJ2-7; the match to TRBD1 covers 7 bases. V shed 4 bases and J 1 base; nucleotides not matched to a gene: 8. Germline V gene lookup returns CDR1 SGDLS and CDR2 YYNGEE. The CDR3 contains 15 residues. The DNA for the CDR3 is TGTGCCAGCAGCACGGCCGGGACAGCGTCCTACGAGCAGTACTTC. The encoded protein is CASSTAGTASYEQYF. Based on the CDR3 plus reference TRBV9 and TRBJ2-7, the full variable domain is DSGVTQTPKHLITATGQRVTLRCSPRSGDLSVYWYQQSLDQGLQFLIQYYNGEERAKGNILERFSAQQFPDLHSELNLSSLELGDSALYFCASSTAGTASYEQYFGPGTRLTVT.

The rearrangement links TRBV6-5 to TRBJ2-7; D gene ambiguous. This CDR3 is 13 amino acids long. Looked up from germline, CDR1 is MNHEY and CDR2 is SVGAGI. V dropped 0 bases and J dropped 3 bases, with 6 bases sitting between them. CDR3 DNA sequence: TGTGCCAGCAGTTACTCCCCTAGCTACGAGCAGTACTTC. This gives the protein CASSYSPSYEQYF.

The CDR3 here is CASRGGDTGELFF. In nucleotides, the CDR3 is TGTGCCAGCAGAGGGGGAGACACCGGGGAGCTGTTTTTT. The chain uses TRBV7-9 and TRBJ2-2; the D gene is possibly TRBD1 (6 bases). Germline loops: CDR1 SEHNR, CDR2 FQNEAQ (reference sequence). V lost 6 bases to trimming and J lost 3 bases, with 8 bases between them. The CDR3 loop spans 13 amino acids.

This clone was seen once. J is TRBJ2-1 and V is TRBV12-3 or TRBV12-4; D uncertain. This CDR3 region has 12 residues. V was clipped by 1 base and J by 8 bases, with 6 bases between them. CDR3 loop: CASSLGGYEQFF. CDR3 nucleotides: TGTGCCAGCAGTTTAGGAGGCTATGAGCAGTTCTTC.

The V call is TRBV28, the J call TRBJ1-5; TRBD1 matches at 10 bases. With V trimmed by 2 bases and J by 0 bases, 7 bases remained unmatched. CDR1 and CDR2 from the germline V gene are MDHEN and SYDVKM. The CDR3 extends over 18 amino acids. CDR3 coding DNA: TGTGCCAGCAGTTTAGTAGGGACAGGGGTACTTAGCAATCAGCCCCAGCATTTT. It is translated as CASSLVGTGVLSNQPQHF.